The next 32 T cell receptor beta chains were all read from a single sample in a study of PD-L1 blockade in urothelial cancer. Noted time point: peripheral blood 6 weeks after treatment start. Only in-frame clones appear in the TCRdb table, and some are missing; sequencing was by immunoSEQ multiplex PCR. The sample has approximately 79,000 clones, 85% to 95% seen once. Sample: PBMCs, taken around atezolizumab (anti-PD-L1) treatment. These receptors were obtained from a woman older than 75 with urothelial cancer.

The CDR3 DNA reads as TGCAGCGTTGAAGATCCTTGGGGGGACCGGGAGGGACGGACTGAAGCTTTCTTT. Protein sequence: CSVEDPWGDREGRTEAFF. The chain uses TRBV29-1 and TRBJ1-1; a possible D gene is TRBD1 (5 bases). The CDR3 length is 18 residues. Per the germline V gene, CDR1 is SQVTM and CDR2 is ANQGSEA. V lost 0 bases and J 5 bases, leaving 25 bases between the germline ends.

This chain connects TRBV5-1 to TRBJ2-5; maybe TRBD2 (6 bases). Germline CDR1 reads SGHRS; CDR2 reads YFSETQ. The CDR3 spans 13 residues. The V end was cut by 2 bases, the J end by 3 bases, with 8 bases between. The CDR3 DNA sequence: TGCGCCAGCAGCTTCGGCGGGAAAGAGACCCAGTACTTC. Translated: CASSFGGKETQYF. The whole variable domain, filled in from reference TRBV5-1 and TRBJ2-5, reads KAGVTQTPRYLIKTRGQQVTLSCSPISGHRSVSWYQQTPGQGLQFLFEYFSETQRNKGNFPGRFSGRQFSNSRSEMNVSTLELGDSALYLCASSFGGKETQYFGPGTRLLVL.

The chain joins TRBV5-1 to TRBJ1-1, with unresolved D. The length of the CDR3 is 16 residues. The V gene lost 3 bases and the J gene lost 4 bases, with 19 bases spanning the gap. CDR1 is SGHRS, CDR2 YFSETQ, per germline. The CDR3 is CASSYPLGVAGTEAFF. Written as DNA, the CDR3 is TGCGCCAGCAGCTACCCCCTTGGCGTGGCGGGCACTGAAGCTTTCTTT.

V usage is TRBV7-2 and J usage is TRBJ2-1; weak D call: TRBD2 (5 bases). CDR3 length equals 14 residues. In germline, CDR1 is SGHTA, CDR2 FQGNSA. V was pared by 4 bases and J by 9 bases, with 16 bases between. The CDR3: CASSSRVGVFEQFF. CDR3 nucleotides: TGTGCCAGCAGCTCTCGAGTCGGGGTGTTTGAGCAGTTCTTC.

The rearrangement links TRBV5-6 to TRBJ1-5, with a weak D call TRBD1 (6 bases). The CDR3 has 16 amino acids. CDR1 SGHDT and CDR2 YYEEEE come from the germline V gene. With 4 bases removed from V and 3 bases from J, the gap between germline ends came to 17 bases. The CDR3 is CASSLRQASLNQPQHF. The CDR3 nucleotides read TGTGCCAGCAGCCTTCGACAGGCATCCCTCAATCAGCCCCAGCATTTT.

The chain joins TRBV29-1 to TRBJ1-1, with 10 nucleotides matching TRBD1. Germline CDR1 SQVTM, CDR2 ANQGSEA. This CDR3 comprises 18 residues. J gave up 1 base and V 7 bases, and 18 bases lay outside the gene matches. CDR3 amino acids: CSADGAFGDRGGNTEAFF. The DNA for the CDR3 is TGCAGCGCCGACGGGGCTTTTGGGGACAGGGGCGGGAACACTGAAGCTTTCTTT.

This clone was observed once. The V and J genes are TRBV5-6 and TRBJ1-3; D unresolved. This CDR3 is built from 15 residues. The germline V gene has CDR1 SGHDT and CDR2 YYEEEE. V lost 5 bases to trimming and J lost 0 bases, with 12 bases between them. This CDR3 reads CASSATGSSGNTIYF. CDR3 in DNA: TGTGCCAGCAGTGCGACCGGGAGCTCTGGAAACACCATATATTTT.

The V gene is TRBV9, the J gene TRBJ2-3; possibly TRBD2 for D (7 bases). The V and J ends lost 7 bases and 2 bases respectively, with 23 bases between them. Germline loops: CDR1 SGDLS, CDR2 YYNGEE. The CDR3 covers 17 residues. The CDR3 here is CASGLGRGGFLTDTQYF. CDR3 DNA sequence: TGTGCCAGCGGTCTGGGGAGGGGGGGATTCCTCACAGATACGCAGTATTTT.

The V gene is TRBV29-1, the J gene TRBJ2-2, with D possibly TRBD2 on 7 matching bases. Germline loops: CDR1 SQVTM, CDR2 ANQGSEA. V dropped 6 bases and J dropped 5 bases, with 19 bases sitting between them. The CDR3 loop spans 15 amino acids. The CDR3 protein is CSVARGGRGTGELFF. CDR3 sequence (DNA): TGCAGCGTCGCCAGGGGCGGGAGAGGTACCGGGGAGCTGTTTTTT.

The genes are TRBV7-9 and TRBJ1-1; the D gene is possibly TRBD1 (6 bases). Deletions cut 0 bases from V and 3 bases from J, with 14 bases between. This CDR3 has 16 amino acids. Germline V gives CDR1 SEHNR, CDR2 FQNEAQ (reference sequence). CDR3 DNA: TGTGCCAGCAGCTTAGCGGGGGGCGCGGGGGACACTGAAGCTTTCTTT. This translates into CASSLAGGAGDTEAFF.

This clone showed up just once. The chain employs TRBV6-1 and TRBJ2-7, with 11 bases lining up with TRBD2. The length of the CDR3 is 13 residues. Germline V gene sequence: CDR1 MNHNS, CDR2 SASEGT. The ends lost 8 bases at V and 8 bases at J; junction bases unmatched: 8. The CDR3 loop is CASRTSGYGKQYF. For the CDR3, the DNA is TGTGCCAGCCGGACTAGCGGGTATGGGAAGCAGTACTTC.

The genes are TRBV7-3 and TRBJ1-1; D is possibly TRBD1 (5 bases). The V gene's germline CDR1 is SGHTA and CDR2 FQGTGA. The CDR3 is 14 amino acids. With 4 bases removed from V and 2 bases from J, the gap between germline ends came to 11 bases. The DNA for the CDR3 is TGTGCCAGCAGCTCCCAGGGCCCTAACACTGAAGCTTTCTTT. Its translation is CASSSQGPNTEAFF.

This clone was picked up one time. V usage is TRBV2 and J usage is TRBJ2-5, with 7 bases fitting TRBD2. With 9 bases clipped from V and 1 base from J, the junction kept 5 bases outside the gene matches. Germline V gene sequence: CDR1 SNHLY, CDR2 FYNNEI. The CDR3 has 13 amino acids. CDR3 nucleotide sequence: TGTGCCAGTGGGGGAGGGGTCCAAGAGACCCAGTACTTC. Translating gives CASGGGVQETQYF. Full variable domain (remainder filled in from reference TRBV2 and TRBJ2-5): EPEVTQTPSHQVTQMGQEVILRCVPISNHLYFYWYRQILGQKVEFLVSFYNNEISEKSEIFDDQFSVERPDGSNFTLKIRSTKLEDSAMYFCASGGGVQETQYFGPGTRLLVL.

The chain has TRBV6-5 and TRBJ2-3; D is possibly TRBD2 (6 bases). Germline CDR1 MNHEY, CDR2 SVGAGI. V gave up 4 bases and J gave up 1 base, with 12 bases separating them. This CDR3 contains 15 residues. CDR3 nucleotides: TGTGCCAGCAGTTTCCTGGCGGGGCGCACAGATACGCAGTATTTT. Its protein product is CASSFLAGRTDTQYF.

The chain carries TRBV5-6 and TRBJ2-3, with 10 bases that match TRBD2. The CDR3 sequence is 14 residues long. Trimming took 4 bases from V and 7 from J; bases not matched to a gene: 6. Germline values: CDR1 SGHDT, CDR2 YYEEEE. The CDR3 DNA reads as TGTGCCAGCAGCATTAGCGGGAGGCCAAATACGCAGTATTTT. It yields the protein CASSISGRPNTQYF.

This sequence joins TRBV6-6 and TRBJ2-1; D is ambiguous. CDR1 and CDR2 from the germline V gene are MNHNY and SVGAGI (reference sequence). V lost 2 bases to trimming and J lost 3 bases, with 2 bases between them. The CDR3 has 12 amino acids. This CDR3 is CASSYRYNEQFF. CDR3 DNA: TGTGCCAGCAGTTACCGCTACAATGAGCAGTTCTTC.

The CDR3 region is CASRVPGDTEAFF. The CDR3 nucleotides read TGTGCCAGCAGGGTCCCAGGGGACACTGAAGCTTTCTTT. J is TRBJ1-1 and V is TRBV2; possible D gene TRBD1, 6 bases. Trimming removed 6 bases from V and 3 bases from J, with 11 bases in between. This CDR3 is 13 amino acids long. CDR1 is SNHLY and CDR2 is FYNNEI in the germline V gene.

CDR3 sequence (DNA): TGTGCCAGCAGCCTCCAGGTCGTGACAGAAGCTTTCTTT. This translates into CASSLQVVTEAFF. The chain employs TRBV14 and TRBJ1-1; no clear D. Germline V gives CDR1 SGHDN, CDR2 FVKESK. This CDR3 spans 13 amino acids. The V gene lost 4 bases and the J gene lost 8 bases, with 14 bases spanning the gap.

The chain uses TRBV11-3 and TRBJ2-3; 11 bases line up with TRBD2. There are 15 residues in the CDR3. V lost 6 bases to trimming and J lost 1 base; unmatched junction nucleotides: 3. Looked up from germline, CDR1 is SGHNT and CDR2 is YENEEA. CDR3 sequence reads: CASRGTSGRTDTQYF. CDR3 coding DNA: TGTGCCAGCAGAGGGACTAGCGGTCGCACAGATACGCAGTATTTT.

The chain uses TRBV4-2 and TRBJ2-3; D is perhaps TRBD2 (5 bases). Per the germline V gene, CDR1 is LGHNA and CDR2 is YNFKEQ. Trimming pared 5 bases from V and 3 bases from J, leaving 15 bases between. The CDR3 extends over 15 amino acids. The CDR3 DNA follows: TGTGCCAGCAGCACCCGATCCCCGGGGACAGATACGCAGTATTTT. Translating it yields CASSTRSPGTDTQYF.

This clone was seen only once. The chain is built from TRBV25-1 and TRBJ2-1; TRBD1 might be the D (5 bases). V was clipped by 3 bases and J by 12 bases, with 9 bases between them. The germline gives CDR1 MGHDK, CDR2 SYGVNS. The CDR3 extends over 11 amino acids. In DNA form, the CDR3 reads TGTGCCAGCAGTGACCGACAGTTGCAGTTCTTC. Protein product: CASSDRQLQFF.

The chain links TRBV5-1 to TRBJ2-5; D not certain. The CDR3 is 13 amino acids. Germline-derived CDR1 and CDR2 are SGHRS and YFSETQ. Trimming removed 0 bases at V and 5 bases at J, with 8 bases between. The CDR3 loop is CASSLGATETQYF. The CDR3 region has the DNA TGCGCCAGCAGCTTGGGGGCGACCGAGACCCAGTACTTC. Supplemented by reference TRBV5-1 and TRBJ2-5, the full variable domain reads KAGVTQTPRYLIKTRGQQVTLSCSPISGHRSVSWYQQTPGQGLQFLFEYFSETQRNKGNFPGRFSGRQFSNSRSEMNVSTLELGDSALYLCASSLGATETQYFGPGTRLLVL.

The chain has TRBV19 and TRBJ2-1, with D possibly matching TRBD1 (6 bases). This CDR3 comprises 13 residues. Trimming shortened V by 4 bases and J by 10 bases, and 14 bases separated the two germline ends. Germline V gene lookup returns CDR1 LNHDA and CDR2 SQIVND (reference sequence). CDR3 protein: CASSNTGTREQFF. CDR3 sequence (DNA): TGTGCCAGTAGTAACACAGGGACCCGGGAGCAGTTCTTC.

V is TRBV7-8 and J is TRBJ2-5; no firm D call. With 5 bases removed from V and 5 bases from J, the gap between germline ends came to 6 bases. There are 11 residues in the CDR3. CDR1 SGHVS and CDR2 FQNEAQ come from the germline V gene. CDR3 in amino acids: CASSAGETQYF. The CDR3 nucleotides are TGTGCCAGCAGCGCCGGGGAGACCCAGTACTTC. Using reference TRBV7-8 and TRBJ2-5 for the parts outside the CDR3, the full variable domain is GAGVSQSPRYKVAKRGQDVALRCDPISGHVSLFWYQQALGQGPEFLTYFQNEAQLDKSGLPSDRFFAERPEGSVSTLKIQRTQQEDSAVYLCASSAGETQYFGPGTRLLVL.

J is TRBJ2-2 and V is TRBV7-3; 8 bases align to TRBD2. With 5 bases clipped from V and 5 bases from J, the junction kept 10 bases outside the gene matches. CDR1 is SGHTA, CDR2 FQGTGA, per germline. This CDR3 is 16 amino acids long. This chain's CDR3 is CASSPSGGRSTGELFF. The CDR3 DNA is TGTGCCAGCAGCCCCTCGGGGGGGAGATCAACCGGGGAGCTGTTTTTT.

This chain links TRBV20-1 with TRBJ1-2; weak D call: TRBD1 (6 bases). The germline gives CDR1 DFQATT, CDR2 SNEGSKA (reference sequence). The CDR3 covers 11 residues. V lost 6 bases and J lost 8, with 13 bases in between. The CDR3 is CSAPDSPGYTF. DNA of the CDR3: TGCAGTGCCCCGGACAGCCCCGGCTACACCTTC.

V and J are TRBV19 and TRBJ2-1; a possible D gene is TRBD2 (5 bases). Trimming cost V 1 base and J 9 bases, with 22 bases left between them. The CDR3 has 17 residues. Germline V gives CDR1 LNHDA, CDR2 SQIVND (reference sequence). CDR3: CASSIAGLARAGGEQFF. In nucleotides, the CDR3 is TGTGCCAGTAGTATAGCCGGGCTAGCTCGGGCTGGTGGTGAGCAGTTCTTC.

V gene TRBV19 combines with J gene TRBJ2-5, with 9 bases matching TRBD2. The trim removed 5 bases at V and 5 bases at J, leaving 12 bases unmatched. Germline assignment: CDR1 LNHDA and CDR2 SQIVND (reference sequence). The CDR3 extends over 16 amino acids. The CDR3 protein is CASSPAGGRAGETQYF. CDR3 nucleotides: TGTGCCAGTAGTCCAGCTGGCGGGAGGGCGGGTGAGACCCAGTACTTC.

The chain recombines TRBV5-1 with TRBJ2-5; 7 bases line up with TRBD2. The trim removed 0 bases at V and 3 bases at J, leaving 2 bases unmatched. In germline, CDR1 is SGHRS, CDR2 YFSETQ. This CDR3 comprises 14 residues. The CDR3 spells CASSLVAGEETQYF. For the CDR3, the DNA is TGCGCCAGCAGCTTGGTAGCGGGCGAAGAGACCCAGTACTTC.

The V call is TRBV19, the J call TRBJ2-7, with TRBD1 identical over 8 bases. V lost 6 bases, J lost 1 base, and 5 bases stayed unmatched. Germline CDR1 is LNHDA and CDR2 is SQIVND (reference sequence). The CDR3 has 14 residues. The DNA of the CDR3 is TGTGCCAGTAGCGGGACAGGCCTGTCCTACGAGCAGTACTTC. This sequence encodes CASSGTGLSYEQYF.

The chain links TRBV28 to TRBJ1-2; 11 nucleotides line up with TRBD1. Trimming took 1 base from V and 3 from J; bases not matched to a gene: 1. Germline V lookup: CDR1 MDHEN, CDR2 SYDVKM. The CDR3 runs 15 residues. CDR3 loop: CASSLSGQGDYGYTF. CDR3 nucleotide sequence: TGTGCCAGCAGTTTATCGGGACAGGGGGACTATGGCTACACCTTC.

The rearrangement links TRBV6-5 to TRBJ2-7; 9 nucleotides line up with TRBD1. CDR1 MNHEY and CDR2 SVGAGI come from the germline V gene. The CDR3 extends over 14 amino acids. With 6 bases clipped from V and 3 bases from J, the junction kept 6 bases outside the gene matches. This CDR3 reads CASRLTGGDYEQYF. The CDR3 nucleotides read TGTGCCAGCAGGCTGACAGGGGGGGACTACGAGCAGTACTTC.